This TCR beta chain was found in a study of T cell responses to AZD1222 COVID-19 vaccine. Study results and limitations: Repertoire samples came only from after the peak T cell response. Spike-specific TCR depth and breadth grew after two AZD1222 doses. Baseline seropositivity characterized only a handful of AZD1222 recipients. Regions 160-218 and 743-854 dominated among vaccine-associated CD4 TCRs spanning spike.

Concerning this clone itself: The antigen is not known.

The method was immunoSEQ multiplex PCR; TCRdb's version includes in-frame clones alone and lacks a portion of them. The sample has around 160,000 clones; around 93% are singletons. This CDR3 is built from 13 residues. Trimming took 2 bases from V and 7 from J, leaving 9 bases between them. CDR1 and CDR2 (germline): MNHEY, SVGAGI. The TCR comes from an adult who received the AZD1222 COVID-19 vaccine. The sample was peripheral blood, taken 28 days after the second AZD1222 dose. This chain links TRBV6-5 with TRBJ1-3; a weak D match, TRBD1 (6 bases). CDR3 sequence: CASSYVQGNTIYF. The CDR3, as DNA: TGTGCCAGCAGTTACGTACAGGGTAACACCATATATTTT.